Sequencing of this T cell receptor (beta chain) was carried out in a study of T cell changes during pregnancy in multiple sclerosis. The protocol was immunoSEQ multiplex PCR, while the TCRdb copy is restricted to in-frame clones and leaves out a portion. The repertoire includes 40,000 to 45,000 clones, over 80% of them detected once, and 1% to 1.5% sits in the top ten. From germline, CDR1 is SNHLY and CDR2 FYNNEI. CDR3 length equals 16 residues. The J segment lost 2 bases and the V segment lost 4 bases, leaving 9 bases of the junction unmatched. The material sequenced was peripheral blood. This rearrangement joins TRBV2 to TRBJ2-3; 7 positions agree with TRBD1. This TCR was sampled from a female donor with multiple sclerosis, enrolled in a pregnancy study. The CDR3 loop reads CASSGQGSGNTDTQYF. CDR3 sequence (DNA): TGTGCCAGCAGTGGACAGGGTTCTGGGAACACAGATACGCAGTATTTT.